This passage covers 15 T cell receptor delta chains from one sample sequenced in a study of γδ T cells in repeated Plasmodium falciparum infection. Gammadelta T cells were flow-sorted from PBMC into Vgamma9/Vdelta2+ and Vdelta2-negative populations for bulk analysis. TCRdb reanalysed the multiplex PCR reads with CATT. The sample shows 50,000 or so delta-chain clones, 1.6% of them seen only once. Specimen: gamma-delta T cells from blood. The origin of the receptors is a pool of human donors (malaria-infected and uninfected, not separated).

Remarks on this clone: TCRdb records a much larger clone's protein for this DNA, with a difference at residue 17 that likely arises from a read error; the protein given is the translation of the DNA. A V gene of TRDV1 was called, but no J gene was assigned. The CDR3 sequence is 18 residues long. Germline CDR1 and CDR2: TSWWSYY and QGS. CDR3 sequence (DNA): TGTGCTCTTGGCGAACTTTTCGTTCCTACGTGGTGGCTGGGTAAACTCACCTTT. It specifies CALGELFVPTWWLGKLTF.

This clone was found a few times. TCRdb assigns this DNA the protein of a much larger clone, which departs from its translation at residue 5; this likely reflects a read error, and the protein shown comes from translating the DNA. The chain joins TRDV1 to TRDJ1; tentatively, D is TRDD2 (5 bases). The V and J ends lost 5 bases and 3 bases respectively, with 10 bases between them. The CDR3 has 13 amino acids. Per the germline V gene, CDR1 is TSWWSYY and CDR2 is QGS. DNA for the CDR3: TGTGCTCTTGGGACCCCCTTCTCCGATAAACTCATCTTT. It codes for CALGTPFSDKLIF.

As to this clone: One base separates it from a far larger clone, so it is likely a read error. The sample holds other DNA sequences that translate to the same CDR3. V gene TRDV1 combines with J gene TRDJ1, with D possibly TRDD3 on 6 matching bases. The J gene, absent from TCRdb, was called here by matching the DNA to germline. CDR1 TSWWSYY and CDR2 QGS come from the germline V gene. The CDR3 extends over 22 amino acids. CDR3 in DNA: TGTGCTCTTGGGGAACCTCGGAGAAGAGATACGCGGACACCATTCCACACTGATAAACTCATCTTT. Translated, it gives CALGEPRRRDTRTPFHTDKLIF.

This clone occurred many times. An end of the junction does not agree with germline; a read error may underlie this. Other DNA sequences of this sample code for an identical CDR3. The V call is TRDV1, the J call TRDJ1; a possible D gene is TRDD3 (5 bases). This CDR3 has 16 amino acids. Germline CDR1 reads TSWWSYY; CDR2 reads QGS. In nucleotides, the CDR3 is TGTGCCCTTGGGGAACTAAAAGGACGAAGCGTCGATAAACTCATCTTT. Translated: CALGELKGRSVDKLIF.

The sample holds a few counts of this clone. For this DNA, TCRdb reports the protein of a much larger clone, which diverges at residue 14, most likely from a read error; the protein presented here is translated directly from the DNA. J is TRDJ1 and V is TRDV1, with D uncertain. TCRdb supplies no J gene; here it was assigned by aligning the nucleotide sequence to germline. The CDR3 runs to 19 residues. V shed 2 bases and J shed 3 bases, with 25 bases lying between them. Germline V gene sequence: CDR1 TSWWSYY, CDR2 QGS. The CDR3 region is CALGESPPLRPPYADKLIF. CDR3 nucleotides: TGTGCTCTTGGGGAAAGCCCCCCACTCCGTCCACCGTACGCCGATAAACTCATCTTT.

This clone was seen at least ten times. A far larger clone is a single base away, which makes a read error likely. Other nucleotide sequences in the sample specify the same CDR3. The chain couples TRDV1 to TRDJ1, with D tentatively TRDD2 (5 bases). The CDR3 is 13 amino acids. Per the germline V gene, CDR1 is TSWWSYY and CDR2 is QGS. The CDR3 spells CALGDSYLDKLIF. The CDR3 coding sequence is TGTGCTCTTGGGGACTCCTATCTCGATAAGCTCATCTTT.

As regards this clone: This is likely an artifact of a read error, given a far larger clone one base away. J gene calling gave no result, while the V gene is TRDV2; TRDD3 was called by the table and not checked on the DNA. The CDR3 is 17 residues long. Germline-derived CDR1 and CDR2 are GEAIGNYY and EKD. The CDR3 DNA follows: TGTGCCTGTGACACGGTCGGATCACCCCCATACACCGATAAGCTCATCTTT. The encoded protein is CACDTVGSPPYTDKLIF.

This clone has at least ten counts. This sample also contains other DNA sequences that code for the same CDR3. V usage is TRDV1 and J usage is TRDJ1; 8 bases fit TRDD3. Unmatched junction bases numbered 21, after V lost 0 bases and J lost 0 bases. Germline loops: CDR1 TSWWSYY, CDR2 QGS. The CDR3 is made up of 22 amino acids. Written as DNA, the CDR3 is TGTGCTCTTGGGGAACTGGTACCCTTACTGGGGGTTCCGGCCCCGTACACCGATAAACTCATCTTT. Protein: CALGELVPLLGVPAPYTDKLIF.

Regarding this clone: The protein TCRdb gives is from a much larger clone and does not agree with this DNA's translation at residue 6, likely a read error; the protein shown here comes from the DNA. The gene calls are TRDV1 and TRDJ1; the D gene is possibly TRDD3 (5 bases). TCRdb leaves out the J gene; it was filled in here by matching the DNA to germline. The CDR3 runs 16 residues. Trimming cost V 4 bases and J 1 base, with 16 bases left between them. Germline-derived CDR1 and CDR2 are TSWWSYY and QGS. This CDR3 is CALGGIYGGPTDKLIF. CDR3 DNA sequence: TGTGCTCTTGGGGGTATCTACGGGGGGCCCACCGATAAACTCATCTTT.

This clone was detected only a few times. TCRdb shows a much larger clone's protein in place of this DNA's translation, and the two differ at residue 14, likely through a read error; the protein shown is translated from the DNA. No J gene was called, and the V gene is TRDV1; the D call TRDD3 from the table was never checked on the DNA. Germline V lookup: CDR1 TSWWSYY, CDR2 QGS. The CDR3 contains 16 residues. This chain's CDR3 is CALGELCFLYTDKHIF. CDR3 nucleotide sequence: TGTGCTCTTGGGGAACTGTGTTTCCTGTACACCGATAAACACATCTTT.

Concerning this clone: A read error is the likely source, as a far larger clone sits one nucleotide away. The same CDR3 is also encoded by other DNA sequences in this sample. The chain combines TRDV1 with TRDJ1; a possible D gene is TRDD3 (6 bases). The V gene's germline CDR1 is TSWWSYY and CDR2 QGS. CDR3 length: 17 amino acids. This CDR3 reads CALGTSTNWENTDKLIF. In nucleotides, the CDR3 is TGTGCTCTTGGGACTTCTACAAACTGGGAGAACACTGATAAACTCATCTTT.

This clone has more than one count but fewer than ten. TCRdb pairs this DNA with a much larger clone's protein that differs at residue 11, likely a read error; the protein shown was translated from the DNA. This chain uses TRDV1 with TRDJ1; tentatively, D is TRDD3 (5 bases). As TCRdb names no J gene, one was assigned here on the basis of a DNA match to germline. Trimming took off 5 bases at V and 0 bases at J, with 22 bases between the two ends. CDR1 TSWWSYY and CDR2 QGS come from the germline V gene. The CDR3 sequence is 18 residues long. The CDR3 DNA reads TGTGCTCTTGGGCTCCCCCTGGGCTCTCTCTGGTACACCGATAAACTCATCTTT. Residues: CALGLPLGSLWYTDKLIF.

A remark on this clone: The protein given by TCRdb reflects a much larger clone and differs at residue 15 from this DNA's translation, likely from a read error; the protein shown is the DNA's translation. V and J are TRDV1 and TRDJ1; D is unresolved. No J gene was available from TCRdb, and it was assigned here by a germline match of the DNA. The V end lost 3 bases, the J end lost 3 bases, and 29 bases lay between the germline ends. This CDR3 contains 20 residues. Germline-derived CDR1 and CDR2 are TSWWSYY and QGS. In DNA, the CDR3 is TGTGCTCTTGGGGAGGTCGGGAGACGGACCCCGGGAAGGTACGCCGATAAACTCATCTTT. Translation gives CALGEVGRRTPGRYADKLIF.

As for this clone: TCRdb's listed protein matches a much larger clone and diverges from this DNA's translation at residue 3, likely through a read error; the protein shown comes from the DNA. The CDR3 DNA is TGTGCTCCTGGGGACGCATACGGACCCACCGATAAACTCATCTTT. It yields the protein CAPGDAYGPTDKLIF. The V call is TRDV1, the J call TRDJ1; D is possibly TRDD3 (6 bases). In the absence of a J gene in TCRdb, the DNA was matched to germline to assign it here. Looked up from germline, CDR1 is TSWWSYY and CDR2 is QGS. CDR3 length: 15 residues.

In this sample, this clone is medium-sized. The sample contains more than one DNA sequence encoding this CDR3. V is TRDV1 and J is TRDJ1; 7 bases align to TRDD3. V lost 0 bases and J lost 2; bases outside the gene matches: 21. The CDR3 sequence is 21 residues long. CDR1 and CDR2 from the germline V gene are TSWWSYY and QGS. The CDR3 region has the DNA TGTGCTCTTGGGGAACTATTACTGTCGAGCGGGGGAACCTGGGGGACCGATAAACTCATCTTT. Amino acid sequence: CALGELLLSSGGTWGTDKLIF.